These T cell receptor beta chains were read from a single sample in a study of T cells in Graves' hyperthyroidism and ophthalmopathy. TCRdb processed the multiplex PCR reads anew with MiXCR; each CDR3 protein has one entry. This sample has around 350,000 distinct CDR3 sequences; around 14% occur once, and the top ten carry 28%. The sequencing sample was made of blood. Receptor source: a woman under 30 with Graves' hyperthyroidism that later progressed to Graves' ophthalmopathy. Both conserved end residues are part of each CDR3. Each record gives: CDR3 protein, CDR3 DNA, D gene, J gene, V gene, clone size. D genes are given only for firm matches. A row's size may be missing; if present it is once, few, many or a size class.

cdr3_aa: CTPGLAGGPRYNEQFF
cdr3_nt: TGCACGCCGGGACTAGCGGGAGGGCCGCGTTACAATGAGCAGTTCTTC
d_call: TRBD2
j_call: TRBJ2-1
v_call: TRBV20-1
clone_size: NA

cdr3_aa: CSVEVGGTGQPQHF
cdr3_nt: TGCAGCGTTGAAGTGGGGGGGACGGGGCAGCCCCAGCATTTT
d_call: NA
j_call: TRBJ1-5
v_call: TRBV29-1
clone_size: few

cdr3_aa: CASSAGTSFNNEQFF
cdr3_nt: TGTGCCAGCAGCGCCGGGACTAGCTTCAACAATGAGCAGTTCTTC
d_call: TRBD2
j_call: TRBJ2-1
v_call: TRBV9
clone_size: NA

cdr3_aa: CSVSRSAGGGTDTQYF
cdr3_nt: TGCAGCGTTTCCCGGTCAGCGGGAGGAGGGACAGATACGCAGTATTTT
d_call: TRBD2
j_call: TRBJ2-3
v_call: TRBV29-1
clone_size: many

cdr3_aa: CATSDAGTGSYNEQFF
cdr3_nt: TGTGCCACCAGTGATGCCGGGACAGGGTCCTACAATGAGCAGTTCTTC
d_call: TRBD1
j_call: TRBJ2-1
v_call: TRBV24-1
clone_size: many

cdr3_aa: CATSKGDRVGGYTF
cdr3_nt: TGTGCCACCAGCAAGGGAGACAGGGTTGGTGGCTACACCTTC
d_call: TRBD1
j_call: TRBJ1-2
v_call: TRBV15
clone_size: many

cdr3_aa: CASSLAPGGRSYEQYF
cdr3_nt: TGTGCCAGCAGCTTAGCCCCCGGGGGGCGCTCCTACGAGCAGTACTTC
d_call: NA
j_call: TRBJ2-7
v_call: TRBV5-6
clone_size: many

cdr3_aa: CSAGERGHTDTQYF
cdr3_nt: TGCAGTGCTGGGGAACGGGGGCACACAGATACGCAGTATTTT
d_call: NA
j_call: TRBJ2-3
v_call: TRBV20-1
clone_size: many

cdr3_aa: CASSWGLGTYNEQFF
cdr3_nt: TGTGCCAGCAGCTGGGGCTTAGGAACCTACAATGAGCAGTTCTTC
d_call: NA
j_call: TRBJ2-1
v_call: TRBV6-2/TRBV6-3
clone_size: many

cdr3_aa: CASSQAYRDSGRAFF
cdr3_nt: TGCGCCAGCAGCCAAGCTTACCGGGACAGCGGTCGGGCTTTCTTT
d_call: TRBD1
j_call: TRBJ1-1
v_call: TRBV4-1
clone_size: many

cdr3_aa: CSARRGGLALSYEQYF
cdr3_nt: TGCAGTGCTAGGAGGGGGGGTCTAGCTCTATCCTACGAGCAGTACTTC
d_call: NA
j_call: TRBJ2-7
v_call: TRBV20-1
clone_size: many

cdr3_aa: CASSFRPFTYNEQFF
cdr3_nt: TGTGCCAGCAGCTTCCGGCCTTTCACCTACAATGAGCAGTTCTTC
d_call: NA
j_call: TRBJ2-1
v_call: TRBV5-8
clone_size: few

cdr3_aa: CASSEAAGEGGQPQHF
cdr3_nt: TGTGCCAGCAGTGAAGCCGCTGGGGAGGGAGGTCAGCCCCAGCATTTT
d_call: NA
j_call: TRBJ1-5
v_call: TRBV6-1
clone_size: many

cdr3_aa: CASSYSGQGNTEAFF
cdr3_nt: TGTGCCAGCAGTTACTCGGGGCAGGGAAACACTGAAGCTTTCTTT
d_call: NA
j_call: TRBJ1-1
v_call: TRBV6-6
clone_size: many

cdr3_aa: CASSLGGRSKVF
cdr3_nt: TGTGCCAGCAGCTTAGGAGGGCGGTCGAAGGTCTTT
d_call: NA
j_call: TRBJ1-1
v_call: TRBV7-9
clone_size: few

cdr3_aa: CATSSSPSYNEQFF
cdr3_nt: TGTGCCACCAGCAGCAGTCCCTCCTACAATGAGCAGTTCTTC
d_call: NA
j_call: TRBJ2-1
v_call: TRBV15
clone_size: many

cdr3_aa: CASSSGPEGNTIYF
cdr3_nt: TGCGCCAGCAGCTCCGGACCGGAGGGAAACACCATATATTTT
d_call: NA
j_call: TRBJ1-3
v_call: TRBV5-1
clone_size: NA

cdr3_aa: CASSSHRGQTDTQYF
cdr3_nt: TGTGCCAGCAGCTCCCACAGGGGGCAAACAGATACGCAGTATTTT
d_call: TRBD1
j_call: TRBJ2-3
v_call: TRBV7-9
clone_size: many

cdr3_aa: CASSLFQPGELFF
cdr3_nt: TGTGCCAGCAGTTTATTTCAGCCCGGGGAGCTGTTTTTT
d_call: NA
j_call: TRBJ2-2
v_call: TRBV27
clone_size: NA

cdr3_aa: CSAPDTKHTGQASEQYF
cdr3_nt: TGCAGTGCTCCGGACACCAAACATACGGGACAGGCAAGCGAGCAGTACTTC
d_call: TRBD1
j_call: TRBJ2-7
v_call: TRBV20-1
clone_size: many

cdr3_aa: CASSSREADTQYF
cdr3_nt: TGTGCCAGCAGCTCCCGGGAGGCAGATACGCAGTATTTT
d_call: TRBD2
j_call: TRBJ2-3
v_call: TRBV7-9
clone_size: many

cdr3_aa: CATSRDLGRVGEKLFF
cdr3_nt: TGTGCCACCAGCAGAGATCTGGGCAGGGTCGGTGAAAAACTGTTTTTT
d_call: NA
j_call: TRBJ1-4
v_call: TRBV15
clone_size: many

cdr3_aa: CVSSSAGVYETQYF
cdr3_nt: TGTGTCAGCAGCAGCGCAGGGGTCTACGAGACCCAGTACTTC
d_call: NA
j_call: TRBJ2-5
v_call: TRBV7-9
clone_size: NA

cdr3_aa: CASSYPGRVTGQPQHF
cdr3_nt: TGTGCCAGCAGTTACCCCGGGAGGGTGACGGGACAGCCCCAGCATTTT
d_call: NA
j_call: TRBJ1-5
v_call: TRBV6-2/TRBV6-3
clone_size: many

cdr3_aa: CASRIALRRETQYF
cdr3_nt: TGTGCCAGCAGGATAGCTCTCAGGCGGGAGACCCAGTACTTC
d_call: NA
j_call: TRBJ2-5
v_call: TRBV5-8
clone_size: few

cdr3_aa: CSAFWTTSSYEQYF
cdr3_nt: TGCAGTGCATTTTGGACAACTAGCTCCTACGAGCAGTACTTC
d_call: NA
j_call: TRBJ2-7
v_call: TRBV20-1
clone_size: many

cdr3_aa: CASSPLASGSYNEQFF
cdr3_nt: TGTGCCAGCAGCCCCTTGGCTAGCGGGAGCTACAATGAGCAGTTCTTC
d_call: TRBD2
j_call: TRBJ2-1
v_call: TRBV7-2
clone_size: many

cdr3_aa: CASSPWEGVKNEQYF
cdr3_nt: TGTGCCAGCAGCCCATGGGAGGGAGTGAAGAACGAGCAGTACTTC
d_call: TRBD2
j_call: TRBJ2-7
v_call: TRBV7-9
clone_size: NA

cdr3_aa: CASSSHPEPYNEQFF
cdr3_nt: TGTGCCAGCAGTTCCCATCCAGAGCCCTACAATGAGCAGTTCTTC
d_call: NA
j_call: TRBJ2-1
v_call: TRBV9
clone_size: few

cdr3_aa: CSARGDLTYEQYF
cdr3_nt: TGCAGTGCTAGAGGGGACTTAACCTACGAGCAGTACTTC
d_call: NA
j_call: TRBJ2-7
v_call: TRBV20-1
clone_size: many

cdr3_aa: CASSAGVGQPQHF
cdr3_nt: TGTGCCAGCAGTGCCGGGGTCGGTCAGCCCCAGCATTTT
d_call: NA
j_call: TRBJ1-5
v_call: TRBV2
clone_size: many

cdr3_aa: CSAGLAGELNEQFF
cdr3_nt: TGCAGCGCAGGACTAGCGGGAGAACTGAATGAGCAGTTCTTC
d_call: TRBD2
j_call: TRBJ2-1
v_call: TRBV29-1
clone_size: NA

cdr3_aa: CASGYGQDSYEQYF
cdr3_nt: TGTGCCAGCGGCTACGGACAGGACTCCTACGAGCAGTACTTC
d_call: TRBD1
j_call: TRBJ2-7
v_call: TRBV12-3/TRBV12-4
clone_size: many

cdr3_aa: CASSTQTVAYEQYF
cdr3_nt: TGTGCCAGCTCAACACAAACTGTAGCCTACGAGCAGTACTTC
d_call: NA
j_call: TRBJ2-7
v_call: TRBV18
clone_size: few

cdr3_aa: CASSFRTGLDNEQFF
cdr3_nt: TGCGCCAGCAGCTTTAGGACAGGGTTGGACAATGAGCAGTTCTTC
d_call: TRBD1
j_call: TRBJ2-1
v_call: TRBV4-1
clone_size: few

cdr3_aa: CASSDYRSEQFF
cdr3_nt: TGTGCCAGCAGTGACTACAGGAGTGAGCAGTTCTTC
d_call: NA
j_call: TRBJ2-1
v_call: TRBV6-1
clone_size: NA

cdr3_aa: CASSLALGQETQYF
cdr3_nt: TGTGCCAGCAGCTTAGCGTTAGGGCAAGAGACCCAGTACTTC
d_call: NA
j_call: TRBJ2-5
v_call: TRBV7-8
clone_size: many

cdr3_aa: CASSAGLAGGIRQFF
cdr3_nt: TGTGCCAGCAGTGCGGGACTAGCGGGAGGTATACGCCAGTTCTTC
d_call: TRBD2
j_call: TRBJ2-1
v_call: TRBV6-1
clone_size: NA

cdr3_aa: CASRTGGSTYEQYF
cdr3_nt: TGTGCCAGCAGAACAGGGGGAAGTACCTACGAGCAGTACTTC
d_call: TRBD1
j_call: TRBJ2-7
v_call: TRBV6-2/TRBV6-3
clone_size: few

cdr3_aa: CASSPQWTSGRYEQFF
cdr3_nt: TGTGCCAGCAGTCCACAATGGACTAGCGGGAGGTATGAGCAGTTCTTC
d_call: TRBD2
j_call: TRBJ2-1
v_call: TRBV6-1
clone_size: many

cdr3_aa: CASSIGTGTGELFF
cdr3_nt: TGTGCCAGTAGTATAGGCACAGGCACCGGGGAGCTGTTTTTT
d_call: NA
j_call: TRBJ2-2
v_call: TRBV19
clone_size: NA

cdr3_aa: CASSSDPTGQFF
cdr3_nt: TGTGCCAGCAGCTCAGACCCGACAGGACAGTTCTTC
d_call: NA
j_call: TRBJ2-1
v_call: TRBV7-9
clone_size: NA

cdr3_aa: CASRPPGPGYGYTF
cdr3_nt: TGTGCCAGCAGGCCCCCGGGCCCGGGCTATGGCTACACCTTC
d_call: NA
j_call: TRBJ1-2
v_call: TRBV27
clone_size: NA

cdr3_aa: CSVGGGTTSYEQYF
cdr3_nt: TGCAGCGTTGGAGGCGGGACTACCTCCTACGAGCAGTACTTC
d_call: TRBD2
j_call: TRBJ2-7
v_call: TRBV29-1
clone_size: few

cdr3_aa: CSVEDGNYGYTF
cdr3_nt: TGCAGCGTTGAGGACGGTAACTATGGCTACACCTTC
d_call: NA
j_call: TRBJ1-2
v_call: TRBV29-1
clone_size: NA

cdr3_aa: CASSRITPGQLFPEQYF
cdr3_nt: TGTGCCAGCAGTCGAATCACCCCGGGACAGCTTTTTCCCGAGCAGTACTTC
d_call: TRBD1
j_call: TRBJ2-7
v_call: TRBV12-3/TRBV12-4
clone_size: many

cdr3_aa: CASSLSSGVYNEQFF
cdr3_nt: TGTGCCAGCAGCTTATCTAGCGGGGTCTACAATGAGCAGTTCTTC
d_call: TRBD2
j_call: TRBJ2-1
v_call: TRBV11-1
clone_size: many

cdr3_aa: CASSLGLAGEEYTAGELFF
cdr3_nt: TGTGCCAGCAGCTTGGGACTAGCGGGAGAGGAATATACGGCCGGGGAGCTGTTTTTT
d_call: TRBD2
j_call: TRBJ2-2
v_call: TRBV5-4
clone_size: few

cdr3_aa: CASSQRTSGRAGEQFF
cdr3_nt: TGTGCCAGCAGCCAGCGGACTAGCGGGAGGGCAGGGGAGCAGTTCTTC
d_call: TRBD2
j_call: TRBJ2-1
v_call: TRBV7-9
clone_size: many

cdr3_aa: CAIPGDQNYGYTF
cdr3_nt: TGTGCCATCCCAGGCGACCAGAACTATGGCTACACCTTC
d_call: NA
j_call: TRBJ1-2
v_call: TRBV2
clone_size: NA

cdr3_aa: CASSPPGTGLTDTQYF
cdr3_nt: TGTGCCAGCAGCCCCCCCGGGACGGGCCTCACAGATACGCAGTATTTT
d_call: NA
j_call: TRBJ2-3
v_call: TRBV7-9
clone_size: many